This entry lists 12 T cell receptor beta chains sequenced from one sample in a study of blood T cell repertoires in COVID-19. Assay: immunoSEQ multiplex PCR; the TCRdb copy retains only in-frame clones and omits some. Found here are roughly 350,000 clones, approximately 88% of them singletons; the top ten hold approximately 4%. What was sequenced was peripheral blood. Receptors were obtained from a woman aged 45 to 65 with active or convalescent COVID-19.

This clone was seen only a few times. J is TRBJ2-3 and V is TRBV12-3 or TRBV12-4; 7 nucleotides agree with TRBD2. Unmatched junction bases numbered 1, after V lost 4 bases and J lost 3 bases. There are 13 residues in the CDR3. CDR3: CASSSRGTDTQYF. In DNA, the CDR3 is TGTGCCAGCAGTTCGCGGGGGACAGATACGCAGTATTTT.

The genes are TRBV19 and TRBJ2-6; D perhaps matches TRBD2 (5 bases). The CDR3 spans 14 residues. Germline V gene data show CDR1 as LNHDA and CDR2 as SQIVND (reference sequence). V lost 6 bases to trimming and J lost 3 bases, with 9 bases between them. This CDR3 is CASSSAGGANVLTF. In DNA form, the CDR3 reads TGTGCCAGTAGCTCGGCGGGTGGGGCCAACGTCCTGACTTTC.

This sequence joins TRBV27 and TRBJ2-1, with 8 bases aligning to TRBD2. Germline CDR1 reads MNHEY; CDR2 reads SMNVEV (reference sequence). The CDR3 runs 19 residues. The V gene end was trimmed by 4 bases and the J gene end by 6 bases; junction bases not matched to a gene: 20. In nucleotides, the CDR3 is TGTGCCAGCAGTTCGTATGCCCTAGGGATAGCGGGACCCCCCAATGAGCAGTTCTTC. Amino acids: CASSSYALGIAGPPNEQFF.

The gene calls are TRBV19 and TRBJ1-4; a possible D gene is TRBD1 (5 bases). Per the germline V gene, CDR1 is LNHDA and CDR2 is SQIVND (reference sequence). The CDR3 runs 18 residues. Trimming took off 3 bases at V and 0 bases at J, with 17 bases between the two ends. The CDR3 reads CASSILVIRATTNEKLFF. DNA of the CDR3: TGTGCCAGTAGTATCCTCGTTATCAGGGCCACAACTAATGAAAAACTGTTTTTT.

The chain links TRBV5-1 to TRBJ2-1; 7 bases are a match to TRBD2. CDR3 size: 15 residues. V gave up 0 bases and J gave up 7 bases; unmatched junction bases: 7. Per the germline V gene, CDR1 is SGHRS and CDR2 is YFSETQ. The CDR3 here is CASSLEYLGGNEQFF. The CDR3 DNA follows: TGCGCCAGCAGCTTGGAATACCTGGGGGGGAATGAGCAGTTCTTC.

This chain joins TRBV27 and TRBJ1-1, with 9 bases aligning to TRBD1. V shed 7 bases and J 6 bases; nucleotides not matched to a gene: 21. This CDR3 contains 18 residues. Germline V gene sequence: CDR1 MNHEY, CDR2 SMNVEV (reference sequence). Written as DNA, the CDR3 is TGTGCCAGCACCAAAATCAACCGGGACAGGGTCGGGAAGGCTGAAGCTTTCTTT. Translation: CASTKINRDRVGKAEAFF.

The chain is built from TRBV18 and TRBJ2-1; D gene unclear. The CDR3 is 12 amino acids. Trimming took 7 bases from V and 8 from J, leaving 12 bases between them. Germline lookup yields CDR1 KGHSH and CDR2 LQKENI. The CDR3 loop reads CASCTAVDEQFF. The CDR3 coding sequence is TGTGCCAGCTGCACCGCAGTGGATGAGCAGTTCTTC.

The rearrangement joins TRBV2 to TRBJ2-2; D perhaps matches TRBD1 (6 bases). There are 13 residues in the CDR3. Germline V lookup: CDR1 SNHLY, CDR2 FYNNEI. V was cut by 6 bases and J by 7 bases, with 12 bases left in between. The CDR3 loop reads CASRAAGVGELFF. The CDR3 nucleotides read TGTGCCAGCAGAGCCGCAGGGGTCGGGGAGCTGTTTTTT.

This chain joins TRBV5-1 and TRBJ2-1; tentative D call: TRBD1 (5 bases). The CDR3 is made up of 14 amino acids. V shed 0 bases and J shed 5 bases, with 9 bases lying between them. Per germline, CDR1 SGHRS and CDR2 YFSETQ. CDR3 DNA sequence: TGCGCCAGCAGCTTGGTACAGGCGAACAATGAGCAGTTCTTC. It specifies CASSLVQANNEQFF.

This chain connects TRBV7-9 to TRBJ2-6; TRBD1 matches at 7 bases. The V segment lost 2 bases and the J segment 0 bases; nucleotides outside the gene matches: 7. CDR1 is SEHNR, CDR2 FQNEAQ, per germline (reference sequence). CDR3 size: 18 residues. The CDR3 reads CASSLPRGRPSGANVLTF. The CDR3 coding sequence is TGTGCCAGCAGCTTACCTAGGGGGCGCCCCTCTGGGGCCAACGTCCTGACTTTC.

J is TRBJ2-3 and V is TRBV3-1 (or the pseudogene TRBV3-2); TRBD2 might be the D (6 bases). V lost 4 bases to trimming and J lost 6 bases, with 8 bases between them. Germline V CDR1 and CDR2: LGHDT, YNNKEL (reference sequence). CDR3 length: 12 residues. The CDR3 bases are TGTGCCAGCAGCCGGGGGAGGGATACGCAGTATTTT. It yields the protein CASSRGRDTQYF.

The CDR3 DNA reads as TGTGCCAGCAGCCAACGGACAGGGGCGAACACCGGGGAGCTGTTTTTT. Its translation is CASSQRTGANTGELFF. The V and J genes are TRBV7-8 and TRBJ2-2, with 9 bases lining up with TRBD1. This CDR3 contains 16 residues. Germline values: CDR1 SGHVS, CDR2 FQNEAQ. With 5 bases clipped from V and 0 bases from J, the junction kept 4 bases outside the gene matches.